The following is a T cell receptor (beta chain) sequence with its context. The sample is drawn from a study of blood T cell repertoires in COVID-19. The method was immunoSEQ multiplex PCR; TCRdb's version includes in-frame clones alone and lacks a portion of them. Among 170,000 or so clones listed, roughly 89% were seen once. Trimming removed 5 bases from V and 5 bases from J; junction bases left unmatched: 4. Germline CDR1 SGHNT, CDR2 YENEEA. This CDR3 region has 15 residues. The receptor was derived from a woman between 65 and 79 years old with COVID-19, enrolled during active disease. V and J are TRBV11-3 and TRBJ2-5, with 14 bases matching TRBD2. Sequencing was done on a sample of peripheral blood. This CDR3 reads CASSTTSGRGETQYF. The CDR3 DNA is TGTGCCAGCAGCACGACTAGCGGGAGGGGGGAGACCCAGTACTTC.